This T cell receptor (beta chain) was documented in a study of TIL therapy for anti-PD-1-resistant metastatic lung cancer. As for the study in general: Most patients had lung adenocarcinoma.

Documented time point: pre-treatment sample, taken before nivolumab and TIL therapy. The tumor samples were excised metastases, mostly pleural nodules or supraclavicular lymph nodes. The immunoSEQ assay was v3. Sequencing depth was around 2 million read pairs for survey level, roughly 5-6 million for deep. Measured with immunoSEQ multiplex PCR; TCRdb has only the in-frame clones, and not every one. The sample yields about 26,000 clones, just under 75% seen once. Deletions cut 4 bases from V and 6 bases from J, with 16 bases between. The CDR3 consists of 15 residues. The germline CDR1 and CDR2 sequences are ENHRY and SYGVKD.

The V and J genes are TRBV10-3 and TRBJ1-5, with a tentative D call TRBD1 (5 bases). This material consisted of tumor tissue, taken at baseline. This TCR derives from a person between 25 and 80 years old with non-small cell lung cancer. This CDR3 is CAISGDGRGGQPQHF. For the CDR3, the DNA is TGTGCCATCAGTGGGGACGGAAGGGGTGGTCAGCCCCAGCATTTT.